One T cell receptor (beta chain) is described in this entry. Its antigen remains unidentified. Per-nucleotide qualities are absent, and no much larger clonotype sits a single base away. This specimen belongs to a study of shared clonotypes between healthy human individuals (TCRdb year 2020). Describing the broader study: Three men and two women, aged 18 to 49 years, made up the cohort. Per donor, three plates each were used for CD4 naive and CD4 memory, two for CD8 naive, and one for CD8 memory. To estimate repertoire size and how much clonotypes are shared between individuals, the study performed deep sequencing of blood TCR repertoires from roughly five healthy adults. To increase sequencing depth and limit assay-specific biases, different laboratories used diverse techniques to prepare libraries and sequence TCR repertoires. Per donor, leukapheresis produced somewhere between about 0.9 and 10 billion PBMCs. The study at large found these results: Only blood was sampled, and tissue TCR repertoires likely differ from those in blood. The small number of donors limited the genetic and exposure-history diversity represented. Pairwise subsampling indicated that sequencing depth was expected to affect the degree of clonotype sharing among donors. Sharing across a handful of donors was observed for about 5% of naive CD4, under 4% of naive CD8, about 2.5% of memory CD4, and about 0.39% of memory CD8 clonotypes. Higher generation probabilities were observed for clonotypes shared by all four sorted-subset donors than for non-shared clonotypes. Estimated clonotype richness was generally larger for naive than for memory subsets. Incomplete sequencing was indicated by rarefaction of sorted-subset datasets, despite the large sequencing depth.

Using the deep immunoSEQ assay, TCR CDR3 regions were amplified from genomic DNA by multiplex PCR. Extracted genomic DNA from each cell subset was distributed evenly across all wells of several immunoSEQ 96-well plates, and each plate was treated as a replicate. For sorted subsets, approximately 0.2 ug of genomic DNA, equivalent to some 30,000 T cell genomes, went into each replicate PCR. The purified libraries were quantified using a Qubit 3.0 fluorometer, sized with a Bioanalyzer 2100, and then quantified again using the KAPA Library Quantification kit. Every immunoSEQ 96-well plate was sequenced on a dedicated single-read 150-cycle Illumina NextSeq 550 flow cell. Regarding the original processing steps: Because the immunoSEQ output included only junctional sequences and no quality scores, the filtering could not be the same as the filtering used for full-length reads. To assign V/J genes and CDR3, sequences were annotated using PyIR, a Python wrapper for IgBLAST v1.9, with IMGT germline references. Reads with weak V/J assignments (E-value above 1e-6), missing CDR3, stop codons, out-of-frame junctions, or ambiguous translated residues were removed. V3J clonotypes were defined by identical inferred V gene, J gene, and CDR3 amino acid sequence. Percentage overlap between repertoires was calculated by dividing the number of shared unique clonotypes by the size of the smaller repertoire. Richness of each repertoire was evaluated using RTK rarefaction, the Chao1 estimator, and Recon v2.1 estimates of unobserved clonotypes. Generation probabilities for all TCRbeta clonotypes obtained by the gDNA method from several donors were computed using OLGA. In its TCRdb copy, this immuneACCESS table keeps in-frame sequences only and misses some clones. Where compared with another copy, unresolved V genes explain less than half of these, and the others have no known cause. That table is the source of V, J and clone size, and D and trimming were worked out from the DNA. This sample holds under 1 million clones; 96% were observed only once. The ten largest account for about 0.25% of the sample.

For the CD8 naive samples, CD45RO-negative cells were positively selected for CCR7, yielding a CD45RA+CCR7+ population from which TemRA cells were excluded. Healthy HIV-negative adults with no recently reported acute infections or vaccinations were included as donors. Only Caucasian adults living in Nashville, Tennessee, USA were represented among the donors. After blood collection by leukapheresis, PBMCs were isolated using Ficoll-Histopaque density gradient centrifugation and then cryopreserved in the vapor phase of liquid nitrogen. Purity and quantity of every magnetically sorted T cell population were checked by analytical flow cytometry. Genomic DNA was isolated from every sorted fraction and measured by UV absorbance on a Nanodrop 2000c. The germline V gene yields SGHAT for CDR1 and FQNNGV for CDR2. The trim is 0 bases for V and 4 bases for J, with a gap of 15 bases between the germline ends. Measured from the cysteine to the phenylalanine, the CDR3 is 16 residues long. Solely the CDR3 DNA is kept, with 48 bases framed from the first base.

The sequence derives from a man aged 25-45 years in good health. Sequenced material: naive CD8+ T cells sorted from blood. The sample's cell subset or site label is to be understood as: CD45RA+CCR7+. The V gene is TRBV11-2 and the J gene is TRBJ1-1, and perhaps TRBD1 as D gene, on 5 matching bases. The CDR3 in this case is CASSLDSDSGFTEAFF. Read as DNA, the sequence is TGTGCCAGCAGCTTAGATTCGGACTCAGGGTTCACTGAAGCTTTCTTT.